This record looks at one TCR beta chain sequence and its context. Its antigen is unknown. Per-nucleotide qualities are absent, and no much larger clonotype sits a single base away. These data are taken from a study of early T cells in non-severe SARS-CoV-2 infection (dated by TCRdb to 2020 to 2022). At the level of the whole study: Bulk RNA from unsorted whole blood was used for TCR sequencing, so alpha and beta chains could not be paired. Points the paper makes about the study in general: VDJdb matching was skewed toward anti-spike CD8 responses, so virus-specific expansions were likely underestimated and private and CD4 specificities were missed.

A case-control design nested within a healthcare worker cohort in London, UK, was used, with weekly nasopharyngeal swab PCR tests and blood sampling performed. Healthcare workers were enrolled in the week of the UK lockdown, from 23 to 31 March 2020, and were followed every week for up to about 16 weeks. The CDR3 has 17 amino acids, counting the end cysteine and phenylalanine. CDR3 DNA is the only sequence kept; it has 51 bases, read in frame from the first base. V ends up 3 bases short and J 2 bases short, with an unmatched junction base count of 13. The germline V gene sets CDR1 to MDHEN and CDR2 to SYDVKM. Library preparation employed 5' RACE. Sequencing used a NextSeq 500. In the TCR library protocol, unique molecular identifiers were attached to individual cDNA molecules to correct for PCR bias and sequencing error. Both TCR alpha and beta chains were sequenced, and tight co-correlation was observed between alpha and beta sequence abundances in each sample. In the original analysis: Decombinator V4 was used to annotate TCR sequences for V gene, J gene and CDR3. TCRs were defined as expanded if a significant change between any two time points was detected under a Poisson model with p below 0.0001. TCR abundances were normalised to the total number of TCRs sequenced per sample and were expressed as counts per million. TRAV1-2 paired with TRAJ12, TRAJ20 or TRAJ33 defined MAIT TCRs, while TRAV10 paired with TRAJ18 defined iNKT TCRs. VDJdb, accessed on 1 November 2021, was searched for TCRs annotated for CMV, EBV and SARS-CoV-2, and TCRs annotated for more than one antigen were excluded. The raw public reads went through TCRdb reprocessing: fastp at Q25, MiXCR clone calling, in-frame beta chains kept. Each entry merges the rows of one CDR3 protein and shows their most common DNA and genes. The V and J calls shown here were made by TCRdb, not taken from the authors' results. A total of some 97,000 distinct CDR3 sequences appear in this sample, about 10% of them only once. The leading ten clones occupy around 4.6% of the sample.

This clonotype originated in an adult who was a healthcare worker with PCR-confirmed SARS-CoV-2 infection or an uninfected control (not recorded which). The sequence joins TRBV28 to TRBJ2-7; TRBD1 aligns with 7 central bases. Sequencing was performed on whole blood, taken at baseline. Read as DNA, the sequence is TGTGCCAGCAGTTTGACCGCCCCAGGGGGATTCGCCTACGAGCAGTACTTC. It is translated as CASSLTAPGGFAYEQYF.